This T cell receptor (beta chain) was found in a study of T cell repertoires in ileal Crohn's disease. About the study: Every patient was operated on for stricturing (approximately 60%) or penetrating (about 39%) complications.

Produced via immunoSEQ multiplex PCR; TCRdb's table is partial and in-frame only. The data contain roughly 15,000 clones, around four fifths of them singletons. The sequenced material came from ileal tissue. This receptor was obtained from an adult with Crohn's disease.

DNA of the CDR3: TGTGCCAGCGTCAGGACAGGGGTAAACACCGGGGAGCTGTTTTTT. As protein: CASVRTGVNTGELFF. The V call is TRBV27, the J call TRBJ2-2; TRBD1 matches at 9 bases. The trim removed 8 bases at V and 2 bases at J, leaving 6 bases unmatched. Germline lookup yields CDR1 MNHEY and CDR2 SMNVEV (reference sequence). The CDR3 loop spans 15 amino acids.